These T cell receptor beta chains were read from a single sample in a study of control samples from healthy donors and cancer patients. Sequencing used immunoSEQ multiplex PCR; TCRdb keeps in-frame clones, though not all of them. This table holds 150,000 to 200,000 clones, around 87% found once. Sequencing used blood. Receptors originate from a woman aged 50 to 60 in good health. The CDR3 runs from the conserved cysteine through the conserved F or W. The D gene is left open where the match is weak. Part of the rows lack a size; the others show once, few, many or a class for expanded clones.

d_gene: TRBD1
abundance: NA
v_gene: TRBV10-3
j_gene: TRBJ2-7
CDR3aa: CAISSQDRVYEQYF
CDR3nt: TGTGCCATCAGTTCCCAGGACAGGGTTTACGAGCAGTACTTC

d_gene: TRBD2
abundance: NA
v_gene: TRBV5-1
j_gene: TRBJ2-2
CDR3aa: CASSPSGRDTGELFF
CDR3nt: TGCGCCAGCAGCCCTAGCGGGAGGGACACCGGGGAGCTGTTTTTT

d_gene: TRBD2
abundance: once
v_gene: TRBV27
j_gene: TRBJ2-6
CDR3aa: CASSASGTTGANVLTF
CDR3nt: TGTGCCAGCAGTGCCTCAGGGACTACTGGGGCCAACGTCCTGACTTTC

d_gene: NA
abundance: NA
v_gene: TRBV7-9
j_gene: TRBJ1-3
CDR3aa: CASSLLRDSGNTIYF
CDR3nt: TGTGCCAGCAGCTTATTAAGGGACTCTGGAAACACCATATATTTT

d_gene: NA
abundance: NA
v_gene: TRBV4-3
j_gene: TRBJ1-2
CDR3aa: CASSQDSHTANYGYTF
CDR3nt: TGCGCCAGCAGCCAAGATAGTCATACAGCTAACTATGGCTACACCTTC

d_gene: TRBD2
abundance: NA
v_gene: TRBV6-2/TRBV6-3
j_gene: TRBJ2-1
CDR3aa: CASSQLAGGWEQFF
CDR3nt: TGTGCCAGCAGTCAGCTAGCGGGAGGGTGGGAGCAGTTCTTC

d_gene: NA
abundance: NA
v_gene: TRBV5-1
j_gene: TRBJ1-1
CDR3aa: CASSSGGPEAFF
CDR3nt: TGCGCCAGCTCCAGCGGGGGTCCTGAAGCTTTCTTT

d_gene: NA
abundance: NA
v_gene: TRBV28
j_gene: TRBJ2-7
CDR3aa: CASSGGHYEQYF
CDR3nt: TGTGCCAGCTCGGGCGGCCACTACGAGCAGTACTTC

d_gene: NA
abundance: NA
v_gene: TRBV6-2/TRBV6-3
j_gene: TRBJ1-5
CDR3aa: CASSPLGADQPQHF
CDR3nt: TGTGCCAGCAGCCCGCTGGGGGCTGATCAGCCCCAGCATTTT

d_gene: TRBD2
abundance: NA
v_gene: TRBV10-2
j_gene: TRBJ2-1
CDR3aa: CASTLGLAGESSYNEQFF
CDR3nt: TGCGCCAGCACCCTGGGACTAGCGGGGGAGAGCTCCTACAATGAGCAGTTCTTC

d_gene: NA
abundance: NA
v_gene: TRBV9
j_gene: TRBJ1-4
CDR3aa: CASSAWGESNEKLFF
CDR3nt: TGTGCCAGCAGCGCCTGGGGGGAATCTAATGAAAAACTGTTTTTT

d_gene: NA
abundance: NA
v_gene: TRBV28
j_gene: TRBJ1-6
CDR3aa: CASRGRDPWGEVSPLHF
CDR3nt: TGTGCCAGCAGGGGACGAGACCCTTGGGGTGAAGTTTCACCCCTCCACTTT